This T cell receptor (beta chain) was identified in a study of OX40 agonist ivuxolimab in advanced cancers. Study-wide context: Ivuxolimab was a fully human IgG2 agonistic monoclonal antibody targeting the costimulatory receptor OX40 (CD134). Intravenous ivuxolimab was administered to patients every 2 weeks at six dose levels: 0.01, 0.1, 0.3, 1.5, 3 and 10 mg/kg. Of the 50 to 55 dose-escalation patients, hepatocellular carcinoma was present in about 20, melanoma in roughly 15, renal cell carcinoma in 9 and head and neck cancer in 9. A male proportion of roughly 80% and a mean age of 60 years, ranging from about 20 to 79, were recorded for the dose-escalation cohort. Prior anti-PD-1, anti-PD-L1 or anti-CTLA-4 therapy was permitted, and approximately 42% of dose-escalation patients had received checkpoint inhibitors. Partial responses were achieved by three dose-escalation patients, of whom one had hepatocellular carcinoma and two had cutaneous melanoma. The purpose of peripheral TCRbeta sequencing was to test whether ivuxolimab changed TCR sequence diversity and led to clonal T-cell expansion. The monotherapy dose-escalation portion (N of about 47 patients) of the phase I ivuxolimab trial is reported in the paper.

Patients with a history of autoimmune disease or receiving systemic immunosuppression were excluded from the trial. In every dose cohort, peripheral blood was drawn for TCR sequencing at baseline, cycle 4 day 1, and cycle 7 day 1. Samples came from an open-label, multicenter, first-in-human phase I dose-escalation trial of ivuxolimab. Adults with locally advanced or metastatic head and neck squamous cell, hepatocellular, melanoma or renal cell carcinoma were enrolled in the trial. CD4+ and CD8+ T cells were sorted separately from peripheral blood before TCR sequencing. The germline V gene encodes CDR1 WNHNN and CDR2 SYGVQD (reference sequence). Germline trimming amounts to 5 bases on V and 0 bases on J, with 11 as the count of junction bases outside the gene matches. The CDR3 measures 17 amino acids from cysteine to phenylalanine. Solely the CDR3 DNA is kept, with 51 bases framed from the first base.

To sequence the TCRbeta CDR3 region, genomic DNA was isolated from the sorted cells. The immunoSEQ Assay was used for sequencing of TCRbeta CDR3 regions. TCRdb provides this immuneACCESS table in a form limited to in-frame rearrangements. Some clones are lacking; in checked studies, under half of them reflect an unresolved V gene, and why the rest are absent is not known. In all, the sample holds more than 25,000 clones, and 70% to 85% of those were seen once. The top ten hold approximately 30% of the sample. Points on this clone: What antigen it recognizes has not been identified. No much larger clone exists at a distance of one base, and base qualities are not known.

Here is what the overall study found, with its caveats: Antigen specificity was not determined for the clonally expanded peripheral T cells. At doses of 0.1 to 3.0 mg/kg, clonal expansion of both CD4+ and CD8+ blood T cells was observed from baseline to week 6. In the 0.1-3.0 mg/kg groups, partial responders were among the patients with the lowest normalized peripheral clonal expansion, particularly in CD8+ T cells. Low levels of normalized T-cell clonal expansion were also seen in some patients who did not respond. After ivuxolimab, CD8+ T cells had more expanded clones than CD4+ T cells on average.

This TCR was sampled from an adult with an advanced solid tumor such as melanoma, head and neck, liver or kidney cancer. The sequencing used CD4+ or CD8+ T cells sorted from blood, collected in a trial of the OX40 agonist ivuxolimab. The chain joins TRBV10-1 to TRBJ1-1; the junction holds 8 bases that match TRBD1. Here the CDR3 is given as CASSPSGQGFLNTEAFF. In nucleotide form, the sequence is TGCGCCAGCAGTCCTTCAGGACAGGGTTTTTTGAACACTGAAGCTTTCTTT.